Following are 20 T cell receptor beta chains from one sample sequenced in a study of shared clonotypes between healthy human individuals. Assay used: immunoSEQ multiplex PCR; TCRdb lists only in-frame clones, some missing. The sample records 1,100,000 or so clones, 78% being singletons. Sequencing used memory CD4+ T cells from PBMCs. Subset defined: CD45RA-negative fraction. These receptor sequences come from a man aged 18 to 29 in good health. Some clones in this sample may be carry-over from other donors' samples.

The table lists this clone with a few counts. J is TRBJ2-3 and V is TRBV7-8; 10 bases line up with TRBD1. The V gene end was trimmed by 3 bases and the J gene end by 10 bases; junction bases not matched to a gene: 4. The CDR3 runs 13 residues. The germline gives CDR1 SGHVS, CDR2 FQNEAQ. The CDR3 reads CASSLLGQGSQYF. CDR3 sequence (DNA): TGTGCCAGCAGCTTGCTGGGACAGGGGTCGCAGTATTTT.

The rearrangement links TRBV7-9 to TRBJ2-3; D is undetermined. From germline, CDR1 is SEHNR and CDR2 FQNEAQ (reference sequence). V was clipped by 3 bases and J by 5 bases, with 12 bases between them. The CDR3 sequence is 14 residues long. CDR3 DNA sequence: TGTGCCAGCAGCTTCGGACCCGCCGGAGATACGCAGTATTTT. It codes for CASSFGPAGDTQYF.

This clone was recorded a few times. The germline gene is not matched at one end of the junction; a read error may be the cause. The chain joins TRBV18 to TRBJ2-2; weak D call: TRBD1 (6 bases). In germline, CDR1 is KGHSH, CDR2 LQKENI. CDR3 length: 17 amino acids. CDR3 bases: TGTGCCAGCTCACCATTCAACCCAGGGGCGAAAACCGGGGAGCTGTTTTTT. This codes for CASSPFNPGAKTGELFF.

As concerns this clone: The same CDR3 is also encoded by other DNA sequences in this sample. The chain uses TRBV19 and TRBJ1-2; TRBD1 matches at 7 bases. The CDR3 is made up of 13 amino acids. Germline V gene lookup returns CDR1 LNHDA and CDR2 SQIVND (reference sequence). V lost 1 base, J lost 4 bases, and 0 bases stayed unmatched. The CDR3 protein is CASSIGTGYGYTF. CDR3 nucleotide sequence: TGTGCCAGTAGTATAGGGACAGGCTATGGCTACACCTTC.

V gene TRBV28 combines with J gene TRBJ1-3, with D perhaps TRBD1 (5 bases). The germline gives CDR1 MDHEN, CDR2 SYDVKM. The V end lost 11 bases, the J end lost 7 bases, and 18 bases lay between the germline ends. The CDR3 extends over 13 amino acids. CDR3 nucleotide sequence: TGTGCCTGTAGCTGGGGCTCTGACAACACCATATATTTT. This codes for CACSWGSDNTIYF.

The chain combines TRBV23-1 with TRBJ2-4, with 9 bases lining up with TRBD2. TRBV23-1 is flagged as an ORF with uncertain function. V dropped 3 bases and J dropped 9; count of bases not matched to a gene: 9. The CDR3 contains 15 residues. This chain's CDR3 is CASSQKGGRACIQYF. DNA of the CDR3: TGCGCCAGCAGTCAGAAAGGCGGGAGGGCTTGCATTCAGTACTTC.

This rearrangement joins TRBV19 to TRBJ2-7; D is uncertain. The CDR3 sequence is 12 residues long. The V end lost 3 bases, the J end lost 2 bases, and 5 bases lay between the germline ends. CDR1 LNHDA and CDR2 SQIVND come from the germline V gene (reference sequence). The CDR3 spells CASSIGPYEQYF. DNA of the CDR3: TGTGCCAGTAGTATTGGACCCTACGAGCAGTACTTC.

V gene TRBV6-5 combines with J gene TRBJ2-7; 7 bases fit TRBD2. This CDR3 has 15 amino acids. V was pared by 4 bases and J by 4 bases, with 10 bases of the junction left unmatched. Germline CDR1 is MNHEY and CDR2 is SVGAGI. The CDR3 loop is CASSFSSGLGYEQYF. The CDR3 nucleotides are TGTGCCAGCAGTTTTTCTAGCGGCCTAGGGTACGAGCAGTACTTC.

This clone was observed a few times. The sample contains more than one DNA sequence encoding this CDR3. The rearrangement links TRBV2 to TRBJ2-2; D possibly corresponds to TRBD1 (5 bases). Germline CDR1 reads SNHLY; CDR2 reads FYNNEI. CDR3 length: 15 residues. V was clipped by 4 bases and J by 0 bases, with 9 bases between them. The CDR3 is CASSGGRANTGELFF. CDR3 coding DNA: TGTGCCAGCAGTGGTGGCAGGGCGAACACCGGGGAGCTGTTTTTT.

The chain has TRBV5-1 and TRBJ2-1; tentatively, D is TRBD1 or TRBD2 (6 bases each). The length of the CDR3 is 16 residues. The germline V gene encodes CDR1 SGHRS and CDR2 YFSETQ. Trimming took 0 bases from V and 7 from J, leaving 17 bases between them. This chain's CDR3 is CASSLAGEVSRNEQFF. The CDR3 DNA reads as TGCGCCAGCAGCTTGGCAGGGGAGGTATCGAGGAATGAGCAGTTCTTC.

This rearrangement joins TRBV11-3 to TRBJ2-5; no firm D call. The CDR3 is made up of 15 amino acids. Per the germline V gene, CDR1 is SGHNT and CDR2 is YENEEA. The ends were cut back, 0 bases at V and 3 bases at J, with 11 bases in the middle. CDR3 in amino acids: CASSLDRDKEETQYF. DNA of the CDR3: TGTGCCAGCAGCTTAGATCGAGACAAGGAAGAGACCCAGTACTTC. The full variable domain, rest sourced from reference TRBV11-3 and TRBJ2-5, is EAGVVQSPRYKIIEKKQPVAFWCNPISGHNTLYWYLQNLGQGPELLIRYENEEAVDDSQLPKDRFSAERLKGVDSTLKIQPAELGDSAVYLCASSLDRDKEETQYFGPGTRLLVL.

A few counts support this clone. The V and J genes are TRBV4-1 and TRBJ1-1; TRBD1 aligns across 7 bases. Germline V lookup: CDR1 MGHRA, CDR2 YSYEKL. V shed 1 base, J shed 4 bases, and the junction held 3 bases outside the gene matches. This CDR3 contains 14 residues. DNA of the CDR3: TGCGCCAGCAGCCAAGTCACAGGGGTCACTGAAGCTTTCTTT. It specifies CASSQVTGVTEAFF.

The chain uses TRBV4-1 and TRBJ1-2; 7 bases fit TRBD1. Germline lookup yields CDR1 MGHRA and CDR2 YSYEKL. The CDR3 covers 14 residues. Trimming at V came to 4 bases and at J to 3 bases, leaving 5 bases not matched to a gene. CDR3 sequence: CASSPGGQYYGYTF. The CDR3, as DNA: TGCGCCAGCAGCCCAGGGGGACAGTACTATGGCTACACCTTC.

The chain uses TRBV29-1 and TRBJ2-1; possible D gene TRBD2, 7 bases. The CDR3 is 15 residues long. CDR1 is SQVTM and CDR2 is ANQGSEA in the germline V gene. The ends were cut back, 7 bases at V and 4 bases at J, with 20 bases in the middle. In nucleotides, the CDR3 is TGCAGCGCCTTGCCGGGGGCTAGCGGATACAATGAGCAGTTCTTC. Translated, it gives CSALPGASGYNEQFF.

This clone was found a few times. This rearrangement joins TRBV27 to TRBJ2-3; D is unclear. V was cut by 4 bases and J by 0 bases, with 5 bases left in between. Germline V gives CDR1 MNHEY, CDR2 SMNVEV (reference sequence). The CDR3 extends over 13 amino acids. CDR3 amino acids: CASSSTSTDTQYF. CDR3 nucleotide sequence: TGTGCCAGCAGTTCGACTAGCACAGATACGCAGTATTTT.

The V gene is TRBV13, the J gene TRBJ1-6; tentative D call: TRBD1 (5 bases). The V gene lost 5 bases and the J gene lost 2 bases, with 19 bases spanning the gap. Germline CDR1 and CDR2: PRHDT and FYEKMQ (reference sequence). There are 18 residues in the CDR3. CDR3 sequence (DNA): TGTGCCAGCAGCATTGGGTCCCACTGGGGCACCTATAATTCACCCCTCCACTTT. Protein sequence: CASSIGSHWGTYNSPLHF.

This clone was observed once. The rearrangement uses TRBV6-1 and TRBJ2-7; 10 bases are shared with TRBD2. Germline-derived CDR1 and CDR2 are MNHNS and SASEGT. The CDR3 contains 16 residues. The V and J ends lost 4 bases and 5 bases, in that order; junction bases with no gene match: 11. The CDR3: CASSVRSGRDFDEQYF. DNA of the CDR3: TGTGCCAGCAGTGTCCGGAGCGGGAGGGATTTCGACGAGCAGTACTTC.

With regard to this clone: In the same sample, other DNA sequences code for this CDR3. The chain combines TRBV9 with TRBJ2-1, with 7 bases identical to TRBD2. V shed 0 bases, J shed 6 bases, and the junction held 3 bases outside the gene matches. The CDR3 contains 14 residues. Germline assignment: CDR1 SGDLS and CDR2 YYNGEE. CDR3 bases: TGTGCCAGCAGCGTAGGCGGGAGAGGCAATGAGCAGTTCTTC. This sequence encodes CASSVGGRGNEQFF. The complete variable domain, with remaining parts taken from reference TRBV9 and TRBJ2-1, reads DSGVTQTPKHLITATGQRVTLRCSPRSGDLSVYWYQQSLDQGLQFLIQYYNGEERAKGNILERFSAQQFPDLHSELNLSSLELGDSALYFCASSVGGRGNEQFFGPGTRLTVL.

This chain uses TRBV25-1 with TRBJ1-1; tentative D call: TRBD1 (6 bases). The length of the CDR3 is 11 residues. Germline lookup yields CDR1 MGHDK and CDR2 SYGVNS. The V and J ends lost 10 bases and 6 bases respectively, with 12 bases between them. As DNA, the CDR3 is TGTGCCACACAGGGTTATTCTGAAGCTTTCTTT. It yields the protein CATQGYSEAFF.

The rearrangement links TRBV7-2 to TRBJ2-1, with D tentatively TRBD1 (6 bases). The V end was cut by 3 bases, the J end by 7 bases, with 13 bases between. The V gene's germline CDR1 is SGHTA and CDR2 FQGNSA. This CDR3 comprises 14 residues. DNA for the CDR3: TGTGCCAGCAGCTTTCGGGCAGGGGAGAATGAGCAGTTCTTC. This translates into CASSFRAGENEQFF. The full variable domain, in which reference TRBV7-2 and TRBJ2-1 provide the parts outside the CDR3, is GAGVSQSPSNKVTEKGKDVELRCDPISGHTALYWYRQSLGQGLEFLIYFQGNSAPDKSGLPSDRFSAERTGGSVSTLTIQRTQQEDSAVYLCASSFRAGENEQFFGPGTRLTVL.